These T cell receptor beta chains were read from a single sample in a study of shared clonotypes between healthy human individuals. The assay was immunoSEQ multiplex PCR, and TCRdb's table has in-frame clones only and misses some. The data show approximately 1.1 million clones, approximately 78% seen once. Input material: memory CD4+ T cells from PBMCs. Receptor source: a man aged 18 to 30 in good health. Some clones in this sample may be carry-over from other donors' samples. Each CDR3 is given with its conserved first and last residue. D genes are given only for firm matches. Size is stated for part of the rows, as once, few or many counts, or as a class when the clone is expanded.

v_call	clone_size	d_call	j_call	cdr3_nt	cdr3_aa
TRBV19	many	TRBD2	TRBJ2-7	TGTGCCAGTAGTATTCTGCTAGCGGGCTACGAGCAGTACTTC	CASSILLAGYEQYF
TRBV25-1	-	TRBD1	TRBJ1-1	TGTGCCAGCAGTGAAGGGGCGGACAGGGGAGGGACTGAAGCTTTCTTT	CASSEGADRGGTEAFF
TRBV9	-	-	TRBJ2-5	TGTGCCAGCAGCGGGGCAGGGTGGGGGCAAGAGACCCAGTACTTC	CASSGAGWGQETQYF
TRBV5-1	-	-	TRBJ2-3	TGCGCCAGCAGCACCGGGGTGGGCACAGATACGCAGTATTTT	CASSTGVGTDTQYF
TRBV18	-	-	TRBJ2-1	TGTGCCAGCTCACCACCGGCCGCTAGCGTTGGCTACAATGAGCAGTTCTTC	CASSPPAASVGYNEQFF
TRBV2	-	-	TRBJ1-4	TGTGCCAGCAGTGTAACAGGGCGAGAAAAACTGTTTTTT	CASSVTGREKLFF
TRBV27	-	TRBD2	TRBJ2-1	TGTGCCAGCAGACTAGCGGGGGAGGGCAATGAGCAGTTCTTC	CASRLAGEGNEQFF
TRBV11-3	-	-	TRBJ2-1	TGTGCCAGCAGCTTAGGTAGGCAGGATGAGCAGTTCTTC	CASSLGRQDEQFF
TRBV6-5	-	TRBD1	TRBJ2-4	TGTGCCAGCAGTTACGGACAGGATAAAAACATTCAGTACTTC	CASSYGQDKNIQYF
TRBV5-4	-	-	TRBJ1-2	TGTGCCAGCACCCGAGGGGTCGGGTATGGCTACACCTTC	CASTRGVGYGYTF
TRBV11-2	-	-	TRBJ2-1	TGTGCCAGCAGCTTAGCCGGACTACCGTACAATGAGCAGTTCTTC	CASSLAGLPYNEQFF
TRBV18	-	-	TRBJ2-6	TGTGCCAGCTCACCCCTTGCGTGGGGGTTTTCACCTGGGGCCAACGTCCTGACTTTC	CASSPLAWGFSPGANVLTF
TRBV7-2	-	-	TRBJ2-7	TGTGCCAGCAGCCCCAGGCAGACCTCCCTCTCCTACGAGCAGTACTTC	CASSPRQTSLSYEQYF
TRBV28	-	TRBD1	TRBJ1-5	TGTGCCAGCAGGCAGGGGGGGGATCAGCCCCAGCATTTT	CASRQGGDQPQHF
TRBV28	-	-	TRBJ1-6	TGTGCCAGCAGCCAAAGAACGACGGCATCACCCCTCCACTTT	CASSQRTTASPLHF
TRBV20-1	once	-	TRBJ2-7	TGCAGTGCTCCTTATTTCTACGAGCAGTACTTC	CSAPYFYEQYF